This T cell receptor (beta chain) was obtained from a study of blood T cell repertoires in COVID-19 (dated by TCRdb to 2018 to 2021). With regard to the full study: Samples from collaborators originated in the United States, Italy and Spain and spanned both the acute and convalescent phases of COVID-19. The material from the prospective study consisted of cDNA or gDNA derived from T cells, B-cell-depleted T cells, or PBMCs. The dataset comprised deeply sampled blood TCRbeta repertoires from subjects exposed to, actively infected with, or recovered from COVID-19. The repertoires were released in a freely available public database intended as a resource for research on the immune response to SARS-CoV-2. The samples were drawn from the first 160 participants of the ongoing ImmuneRACE study and from over 950 subjects provided by 6 global collaborators. Nearly every sample came with metadata listing a de-identified subject ID, COVID-19 status, age in years and sex. Where available, HLA class I and class II types were obtained from metadata supplied by the sample provider rather than from assay-based typing. Beyond this particular receptor, the publication reports: The amount of clinical and demographic metadata varied by source and participant and was provided uncurated.

In the case of this clone: Its cognate antigen has yet to be identified. Per-base quality was not reported, and no clone a single base away is much larger than it.

Clipping removes 4 bases from V and 2 bases from J, with 8 as the unmatched junction base count. The CDR3 sequence holds 15 residues, the cysteine and phenylalanine included. Only the CDR3 part of the read is kept: 45 bases, read in frame from the first base. Based on the germline V gene, the CDR1 and CDR2 sequences are SGHRS and YFSETQ. Whole blood was collected in K2EDTA tubes by collaborating institutions according to the institutions' own protocols. Collaborator samples were shipped for TCRbeta analysis as frozen whole blood, isolated PBMCs, or DNA extracted from either sample type. The immunoSEQ Assay, a bias-controlled multiplex PCR, was used to amplify TCRbeta CDR3 regions from genomic DNA. The study's processing was this. Nucleated cell counts per sample were estimated from amplification of reference gene primers within the assay. To quantify the absolute abundance of each unique TCRbeta CDR3 rearrangement, sequence reads were collapsed and filtered. For each sample, productive Simpson clonality was calculated by taking the square root of Simpson's diversity index across productive rearrangements. This immuneACCESS table, as held by TCRdb, lists in-frame sequences with V and J called but not all clones. Of the missing ones, under half trace to an unresolved V gene in checked studies; the others have no known cause. That table furnishes V, J and clone size, whereas the DNA furnished D and trimming. The sample table shows around 290,000 clones, and about 89% are seen once. The top ten hold approximately 4.2% of the sample.

The sequence was obtained from a middle-aged man with acute or convalescent COVID-19. The sequencing sample was made of peripheral blood. The rearrangement combines TRBV5-1 with TRBJ2-7, and TRBD1 matches 8 of the central bases. CDR3 reads: CASSLTGQGPYEQYF. The nucleotides read TGCGCCAGCAGCCTCACTGGACAGGGTCCCTACGAGCAGTACTTC.